This T cell receptor (beta chain) was captured by sequencing in a study of cytomegalovirus exposure and HLA in healthy donors. The repertoire was sequenced with immunoSEQ multiplex PCR; TCRdb's copy has only in-frame clones and lacks some. The sample has over 120,000 clones; 75% to 90% are singletons. V lost 7 bases to trimming and J lost 6 bases, with 19 bases between them. This CDR3 is built from 15 residues. Germline V lookup: CDR1 MNHEY, CDR2 SVGAGI. V gene TRBV6-5 combines with J gene TRBJ1-5; TRBD1 is a possible D gene (5 bases). Source material: PBMCs. The receptor was derived from a woman aged 25-40 years in good health and CMV-seropositive. The CDR3 DNA follows: TGTGCCAGCACCCGGAGCGGGGGAGTGAGTCAGCCCCAGCATTTT. It codes for CASTRSGGVSQPQHF.